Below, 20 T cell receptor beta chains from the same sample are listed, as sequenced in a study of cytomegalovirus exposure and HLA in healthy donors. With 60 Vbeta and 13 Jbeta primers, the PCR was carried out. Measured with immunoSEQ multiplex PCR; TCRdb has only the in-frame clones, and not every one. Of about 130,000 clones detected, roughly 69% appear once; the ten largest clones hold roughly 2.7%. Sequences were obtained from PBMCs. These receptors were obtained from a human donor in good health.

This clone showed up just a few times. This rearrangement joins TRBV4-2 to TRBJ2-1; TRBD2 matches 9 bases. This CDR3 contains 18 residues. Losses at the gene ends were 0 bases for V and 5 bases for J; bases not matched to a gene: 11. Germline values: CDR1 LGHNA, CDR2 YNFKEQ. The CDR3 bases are TGTGCCAGCAGCCAAGAGTGGGTGGGGACTAGCCCGCACAATGAGCAGTTCTTC. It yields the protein CASSQEWVGTSPHNEQFF.

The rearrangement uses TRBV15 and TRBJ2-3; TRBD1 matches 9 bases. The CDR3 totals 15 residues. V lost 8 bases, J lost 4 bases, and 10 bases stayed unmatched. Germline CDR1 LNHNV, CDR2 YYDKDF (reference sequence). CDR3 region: CATLPGQGRSDTQYF. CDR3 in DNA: TGTGCCACCCTACCGGGACAGGGACGGTCAGATACGCAGTATTTT.

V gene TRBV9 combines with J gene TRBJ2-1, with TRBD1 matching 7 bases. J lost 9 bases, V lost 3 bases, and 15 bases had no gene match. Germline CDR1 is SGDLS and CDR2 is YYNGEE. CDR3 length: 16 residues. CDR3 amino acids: CASSGRQGNDIGEQFF. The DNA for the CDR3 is TGTGCCAGCAGCGGCCGACAGGGAAACGATATCGGTGAGCAGTTCTTC.

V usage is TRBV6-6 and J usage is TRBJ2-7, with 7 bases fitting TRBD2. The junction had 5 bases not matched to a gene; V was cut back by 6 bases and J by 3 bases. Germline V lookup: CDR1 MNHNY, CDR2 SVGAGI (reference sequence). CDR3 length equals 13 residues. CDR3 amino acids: CASSRGDYYEQYF. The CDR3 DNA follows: TGTGCCAGCAGCCGGGGGGACTACTACGAGCAGTACTTC.

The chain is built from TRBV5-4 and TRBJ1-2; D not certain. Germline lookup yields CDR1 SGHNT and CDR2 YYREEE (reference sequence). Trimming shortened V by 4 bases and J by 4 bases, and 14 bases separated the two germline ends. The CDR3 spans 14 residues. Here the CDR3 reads CASSPPGGIYGYTF. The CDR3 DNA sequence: TGTGCCAGCAGCCCCCCGGGAGGGATCTATGGCTACACCTTC.

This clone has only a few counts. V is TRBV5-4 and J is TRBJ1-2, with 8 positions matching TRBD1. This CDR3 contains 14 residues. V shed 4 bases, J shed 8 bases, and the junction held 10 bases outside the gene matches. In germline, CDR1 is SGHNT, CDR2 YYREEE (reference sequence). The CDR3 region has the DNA TGTGCCAGCAGCGAAATCCAGGGGGCATCCGGCTACACCTTC. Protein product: CASSEIQGASGYTF.

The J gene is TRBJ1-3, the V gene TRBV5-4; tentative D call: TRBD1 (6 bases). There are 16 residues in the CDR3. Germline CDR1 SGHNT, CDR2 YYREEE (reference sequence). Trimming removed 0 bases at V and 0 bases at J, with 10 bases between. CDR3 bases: TGTGCCAGCAGCTTGGTCGACAGGCACTCTGGAAACACCATATATTTT. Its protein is CASSLVDRHSGNTIYF.

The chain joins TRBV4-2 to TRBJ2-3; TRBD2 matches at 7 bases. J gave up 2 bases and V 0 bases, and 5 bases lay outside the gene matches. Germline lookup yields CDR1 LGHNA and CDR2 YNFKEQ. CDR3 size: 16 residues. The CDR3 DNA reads TGTGCCAGCAGCCAAGAGGAAGGACTAGACACAGATACGCAGTATTTT. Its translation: CASSQEEGLDTDTQYF.

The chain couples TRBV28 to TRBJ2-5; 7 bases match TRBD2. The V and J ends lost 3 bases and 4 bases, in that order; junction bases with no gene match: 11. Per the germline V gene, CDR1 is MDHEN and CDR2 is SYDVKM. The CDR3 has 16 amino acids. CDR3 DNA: TGTGCCAGCAGTTTTTGGGGGGAGGGATTGTCAGAGACCCAGTACTTC. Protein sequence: CASSFWGEGLSETQYF.

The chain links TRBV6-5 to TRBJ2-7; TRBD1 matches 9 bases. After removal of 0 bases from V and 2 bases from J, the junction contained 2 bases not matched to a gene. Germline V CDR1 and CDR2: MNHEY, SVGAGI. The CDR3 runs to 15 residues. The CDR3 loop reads CASSYSGDRAYEQYF. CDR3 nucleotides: TGTGCCAGCAGTTACTCAGGGGACAGGGCCTACGAGCAGTACTTC.

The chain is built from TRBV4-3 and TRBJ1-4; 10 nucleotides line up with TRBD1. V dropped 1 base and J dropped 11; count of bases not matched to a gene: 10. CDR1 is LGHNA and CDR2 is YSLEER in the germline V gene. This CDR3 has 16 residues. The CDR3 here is CASSQAGTGVWDKLFF. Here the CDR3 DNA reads TGCGCCAGCAGCCAAGCAGGGACAGGGGTTTGGGACAAACTGTTTTTT.

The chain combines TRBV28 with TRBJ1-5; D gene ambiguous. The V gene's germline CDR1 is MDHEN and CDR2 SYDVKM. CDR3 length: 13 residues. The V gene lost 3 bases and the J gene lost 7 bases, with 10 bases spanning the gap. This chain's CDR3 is CASSLVGLQPQHF. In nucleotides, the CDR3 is TGTGCCAGCAGTTTGGTAGGACTCCAGCCCCAGCATTTT.

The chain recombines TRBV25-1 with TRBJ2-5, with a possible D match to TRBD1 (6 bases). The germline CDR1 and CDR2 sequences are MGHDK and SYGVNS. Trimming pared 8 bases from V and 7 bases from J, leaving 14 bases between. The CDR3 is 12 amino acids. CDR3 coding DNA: TGTGCCAGCGGTGGGACATTGGTGACCCAGTACTTC. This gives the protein CASGGTLVTQYF.

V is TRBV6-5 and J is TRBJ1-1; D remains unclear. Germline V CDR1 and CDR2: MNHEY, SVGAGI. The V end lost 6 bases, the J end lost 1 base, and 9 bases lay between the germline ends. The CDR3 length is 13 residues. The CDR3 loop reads CASSALENTEAFF. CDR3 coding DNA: TGTGCCAGCAGCGCCCTAGAGAACACTGAAGCTTTCTTT.

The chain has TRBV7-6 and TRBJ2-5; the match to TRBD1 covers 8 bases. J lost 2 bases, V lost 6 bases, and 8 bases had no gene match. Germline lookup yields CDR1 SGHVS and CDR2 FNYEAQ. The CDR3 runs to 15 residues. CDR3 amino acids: CASRRTGNSQETQYF. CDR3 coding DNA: TGTGCCAGCAGACGGACAGGGAATTCGCAAGAGACCCAGTACTTC.

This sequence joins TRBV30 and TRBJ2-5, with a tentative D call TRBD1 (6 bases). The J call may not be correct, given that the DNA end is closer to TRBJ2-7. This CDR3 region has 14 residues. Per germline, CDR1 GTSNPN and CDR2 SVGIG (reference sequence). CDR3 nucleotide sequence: TGTGCCTGGAGTCGGACAGTTATCACCTACGAGCAGTACTTC. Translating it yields CAWSRTVITYEQYF.

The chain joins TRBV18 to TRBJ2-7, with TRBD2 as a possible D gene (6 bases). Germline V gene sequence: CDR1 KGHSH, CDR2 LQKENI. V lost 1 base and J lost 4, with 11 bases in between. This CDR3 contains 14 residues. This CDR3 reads CASSPHRGLYEQYF. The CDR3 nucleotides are TGTGCCAGCTCACCACACCGGGGGTTGTACGAGCAGTACTTC.

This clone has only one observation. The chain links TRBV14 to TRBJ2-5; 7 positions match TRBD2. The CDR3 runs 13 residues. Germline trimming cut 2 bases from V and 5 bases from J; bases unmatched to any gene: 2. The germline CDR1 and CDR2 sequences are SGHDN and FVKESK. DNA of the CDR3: TGTGCCAGCAGCCAATTCGGGGGGGAGACCCAGTACTTC. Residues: CASSQFGGETQYF.

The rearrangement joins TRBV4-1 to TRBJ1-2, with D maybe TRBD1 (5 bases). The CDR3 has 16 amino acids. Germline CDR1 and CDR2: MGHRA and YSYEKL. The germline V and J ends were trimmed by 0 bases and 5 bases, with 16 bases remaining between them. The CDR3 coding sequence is TGCGCCAGCAGCCAAGAAGAAGGGTCAGGGTGGTATGGCTACACCTTC. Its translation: CASSQEEGSGWYGYTF.

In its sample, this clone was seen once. DNA of the CDR3: TGTGCCAGCAGCAACAGGGGCCAAAGGGTCCAAGAGACCCAGTACTTC. Amino acid sequence: CASSNRGQRVQETQYF. This chain uses TRBV11-2 with TRBJ2-5; 7 bases are shared with TRBD1. V dropped 5 bases and J dropped 1; count of bases not matched to a gene: 10. From germline, CDR1 is SGHAT and CDR2 FQNNGV. The CDR3 runs 16 residues.